The TCR beta chain described here comes from a study of shared clonotypes between healthy human individuals (dated by TCRdb to 2019 to 2021). Regarding the complete study: Two women and a few men aged 18 to 49 years were included in the cohort. Per donor, three plates each were used for CD4 naive and CD4 memory, two for CD8 naive, and one for CD8 memory. Blood TCR repertoires of 5 or 6 healthy adults were deeply sequenced to estimate repertoire size and the extent of clonotype sharing between individuals. Different laboratories and diverse techniques were used to prepare libraries and sequence TCR repertoires, to increase sequencing depth and limit assay-specific biases. Each donor's leukapheresis produced roughly between about 0.9 and 9.5 billion PBMCs.

TCR CDR3 regions were amplified from genomic DNA by multiplex PCR using the deep immunoSEQ assay. For each cell subset, the extracted genomic DNA was distributed evenly across all wells of several immunoSEQ 96-well plates, and each plate served as one replicate. For sorted subsets, about 200 ng genomic DNA, equal to tens of thousands of T cell genomes, was loaded into each replicate PCR. Purified libraries were quantified with a Qubit 3.0 fluorometer, sized on a Bioanalyzer 2100, and re-quantified with the KAPA Library Quantification kit. A separate single-read 150-cycle Illumina NextSeq 550 flow cell was used to sequence each immunoSEQ 96-well plate. Per the source publication's procedure: The immunoSEQ output contained only junctional sequences without quality scores, so filtering could not match that applied to full-length reads. Sequences were annotated with PyIR, a Python wrapper for IgBLAST v1.9, using IMGT germline references to assign V/J genes and CDR3. Reads were removed for weak V/J assignments (E-value above 1e-6), missing CDR3, stop codons, out-of-frame junctions, or ambiguous translated residues. V3J clonotypes were defined by identical inferred V gene, J gene, and CDR3 amino acid sequence. To compute the percentage overlap between repertoires, the number of shared unique clonotypes was divided by the size of the smaller repertoire. Richness of each repertoire was evaluated using RTK rarefaction, the Chao1 estimator, and Recon v2.1 estimates of unobserved clonotypes. Generation probabilities were computed with OLGA for all TCRbeta clonotypes obtained by the gDNA method from four donors. TCRdb re-hosts the immuneACCESS table, in-frame sequences only. Its copies lack some clones; in the studies checked, an unresolved V gene accounts for under half of them, and the cause for the rest is not known. Clonal size and the V and J genes are those of that table, whereas D and trimming came from the DNA. In all, the sample holds about 580,000 clones, and nearly 98% of those were seen once. The ten biggest clones cover 0.3% of the sample.

CD8 naive samples consisted of CD45RO-negative cells that were positively selected for CCR7, yielding a CD45RA+CCR7+ population without TemRA cells. Donors were healthy HIV-negative adults with no recently reported acute infections or vaccinations. Every donor was a Caucasian adult living in Nashville, Tennessee, USA. Blood was obtained by leukapheresis, after which PBMCs were separated by Ficoll-Histopaque density gradient centrifugation and cryopreserved in liquid nitrogen vapor phase. Analytical flow cytometry was used to check the purity and quantity of every magnetically sorted T cell population. Each sorted fraction had its genomic DNA isolated and then quantified by UV absorbance on a Nanodrop 2000c. Overall study outcomes, separate from this receptor: Sampling was restricted to blood, and TCR repertoires in tissue are likely to differ from TCR repertoires in blood. Rarefaction of sorted-subset datasets indicated incomplete sequencing despite the large sequencing depth. Naive subsets generally had larger estimated clonotype richness than memory subsets. Pairwise subsampling indicated that sequencing depth was expected to affect the degree of clonotype sharing among donors. About 5% of naive CD4, roughly 3.5% of naive CD8, around 2.3% of memory CD4, and 0.4% of memory CD8 clonotypes were shared across four donors. The small number of donors limited the genetic and exposure-history diversity represented. Higher generation probabilities were observed for clonotypes shared by all four sorted-subset donors than for non-shared clonotypes.

Of note for this clone: Its antigen target is currently unknown. No per-base quality is available; no much larger clone lies one base away.

Source material: naive CD8+ T cells sorted from blood. The cell subset or site label corresponds to: CD45RA+CCR7+. This TCR was sampled from a man aged 25-45 years in good health.

Read as DNA, the sequence is TGTGCCAGCAGCGCGTCTCTAGACTACGAGCAGTACTTC. Its amino acids are CASSASLDYEQYF. This sequence uses TRBV9 and TRBJ2-7; no D gene is confidently identified. V is clipped by 3 bases and J by 3 bases, and the sequence between their germline boundaries is 10 bases long. The CDR3 runs 13 residues from the cysteine to the phenylalanine. CDR3 DNA is the only sequence kept; it has 39 bases, read in frame from the first base. The germline V gene gives CDR1 as SGDLS and CDR2 as YYNGEE.